Listed below are T cell receptor beta chains from one sample, sequenced in a study of blood T cell repertoires in COVID-19. Clones were sequenced by immunoSEQ multiplex PCR, and TCRdb holds only the in-frame ones, with some missing. The data hold under 100,000 clones, with around nine tenths observed a single time. The sequencing sample was made of peripheral blood. The receptors shown here come from a man aged 25-45 years with acute or convalescent COVID-19. The CDR3 runs from the conserved cysteine through the conserved F or W. The order of the fields is J gene, clone size, D gene, V gene, CDR3 protein, CDR3 DNA. The D gene is left open where the match is weak. Only part of the rows carry a size: once, few, many, or a class if the clone is expanded.

TRBJ2-7,.,TRBD1,TRBV28,CASSSGTGTYEQYF,TGTGCCAGCAGTTCCGGGACAGGGACCTACGAGCAGTACTTC
TRBJ2-5,.,.,TRBV6-5,CASRSRGETQYF,TGTGCCAGCAGATCCAGGGGAGAGACCCAGTACTTC
TRBJ2-3,.,TRBD1,TRBV4-3,CASSQSTGGAGTQYF,TGCGCCAGCAGCCAGTCAACAGGGGGCGCGGGGACGCAGTATTTT
TRBJ1-3,once,.,TRBV7-9,CASSLGHKGNTIYF,TGTGCCAGCAGCTTAGGACATAAGGGAAACACCATATATTTT
TRBJ1-2,.,.,TRBV11-2,CASSLDAGSYGYTF,TGTGCCAGCAGCTTGGACGCCGGGAGCTATGGCTACACCTTC
TRBJ2-7,.,.,TRBV6-5,CASRPTRDSTYEQYF,TGTGCCAGCAGGCCAACGCGGGACTCGACTTACGAGCAGTACTTC
TRBJ1-2,once,TRBD1,TRBV6-6,CASTQRGGASHGYTF,TGTGCCAGCACCCAACGAGGGGGCGCGAGTCATGGCTACACCTTC
TRBJ1-3,once,.,TRBV28,CASSSRNTIYF,TGTGCCAGCAGTTCTCGAAACACCATATATTTT
TRBJ1-1,.,.,TRBV6-2/TRBV6-3,CASSPTGGVWTEAFF,TGTGCCAGCAGTCCAACCGGGGGTGTGTGGACTGAAGCTTTCTTT
TRBJ2-2,.,.,TRBV20-1,CSAHRAGELFF,TGCAGTGCTCACAGGGCCGGGGAGCTGTTTTTT
TRBJ2-7,.,TRBD2,TRBV4-2,CASSLKTSGHYEQYF,TGTGCCAGCAGCCTGAAGACTAGCGGGCACTACGAGCAGTACTTC
TRBJ2-1,few,.,TRBV19,CASSIADNSYNEQFF,TGTGCCAGTAGTATAGCGGACAACTCCTACAATGAGCAGTTCTTC
TRBJ1-6,.,TRBD1,TRBV27,CASSSQGGDSPLHF,TGTGCCAGCAGTTCCCAGGGGGGAGACTCACCCCTCCACTTT
TRBJ2-3,.,TRBD2,TRBV11-3,CASSLGLADTDTQYF,TGTGCCAGCAGCCTGGGACTAGCGGACACAGATACGCAGTATTTT
TRBJ2-7,.,.,TRBV5-6,CASSLRGSYEQYF,TGTGCCAGCAGCTTGAGGGGCTCCTACGAGCAGTACTTC
TRBJ2-2,.,.,TRBV18,CASSPGQLTTGELFF,TGTGCCAGCTCTCCGGGACAACTAACCACCGGGGAGCTGTTTTTT
TRBJ2-7,.,TRBD2,TRBV9,CASSATRMGGLDEQYF,TGTGCCAGCAGCGCGACCCGAATGGGAGGGTTGGACGAGCAGTACTTC
TRBJ1-4,.,TRBD1,TRBV7-9,CASSLKPGQQNEKLFF,TGTGCCAGCAGCTTAAAACCGGGACAGCAAAATGAAAAACTGTTTTTT
TRBJ2-1,few,TRBD2,TRBV6-4,CASSDGAGEHNEQFF,TGTGCCAGCAGTGACGGGGCGGGAGAACACAATGAGCAGTTCTTC
TRBJ1-5,.,.,TRBV4-1,CASRLEVQGPENQPQHF,TGCGCCAGCAGACTAGAAGTACAGGGTCCCGAAAATCAGCCCCAGCATTTT
TRBJ1-6,.,.,TRBV21-1,CASSNWRTPLHF,TGTGCCAGCAGCAATTGGAGAACACCCCTCCACTTT
TRBJ2-5,.,.,TRBV6-4,CASSPSPADQETQYF,TGTGCCAGCAGCCCAAGTCCAGCGGACCAAGAGACCCAGTACTTC
TRBJ2-6,.,TRBD1,TRBV2,CASRGQGAGANVLTF,TGTGCCAGCAGGGGACAGGGGGCCGGGGCCAACGTCCTGACTTTC
TRBJ2-7,.,TRBD2,TRBV7-2,CASTPQVTSAYYEQYF,TGTGCCAGCACCCCCCAAGTTACTAGCGCATACTACGAGCAGTACTTC
TRBJ2-7,.,.,TRBV4-3,CASSQGTVDDLYEQYF,TGCGCCAGCAGCCAAGGGACAGTCGACGATCTCTACGAGCAGTACTTC
TRBJ1-6,.,.,TRBV14,CASSQGTAYSPLHF,TGTGCCAGCAGCCAAGGGACAGCTTATTCACCCCTCCACTTT
TRBJ1-1,.,.,TRBV28,CASSFHGGTTLEAFF,TGTGCCAGCAGTTTTCATGGAGGGACCACCCTTGAAGCTTTCTTT
TRBJ1-5,few,TRBD1,TRBV19,CASSISGTGNQPQHF,TGTGCCAGTAGTATCTCCGGGACAGGTAATCAGCCCCAGCATTTT
TRBJ2-7,.,.,TRBV11-2,CASSFGQRSYEQYF,TGTGCCAGCAGCTTCGGACAGCGCTCCTACGAGCAGTACTTC
TRBJ2-2,.,.,TRBV28,CASSLQGGNTGELFF,TGTGCCAGCAGTTTACAAGGGGGTAACACCGGGGAGCTGTTTTTT
TRBJ1-2,.,TRBD1,TRBV6-5,CASSSSKGAHRHGYTF,TGTGCCAGCAGTTCTTCCAAGGGGGCGCATCGTCATGGCTACACCTTC
TRBJ2-7,.,TRBD2,TRBV5-1,CASSLGFSGSGDEQYF,TGCGCCAGCAGCTTGGGCTTTAGCGGGAGCGGCGACGAGCAGTACTTC